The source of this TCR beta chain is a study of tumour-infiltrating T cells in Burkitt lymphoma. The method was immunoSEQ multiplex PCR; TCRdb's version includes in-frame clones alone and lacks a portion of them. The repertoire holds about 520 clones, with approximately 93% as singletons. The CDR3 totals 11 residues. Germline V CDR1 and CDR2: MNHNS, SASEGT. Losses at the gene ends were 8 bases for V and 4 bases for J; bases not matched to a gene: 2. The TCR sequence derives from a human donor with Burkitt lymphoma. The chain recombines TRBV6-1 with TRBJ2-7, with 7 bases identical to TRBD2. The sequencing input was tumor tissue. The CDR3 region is CASPGGYEQYF. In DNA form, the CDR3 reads TGTGCCAGCCCGGGAGGATACGAGCAGTACTTC.